The T cell receptor beta chain under discussion was sequenced for a study of shared clonotypes between healthy human individuals. Produced via immunoSEQ multiplex PCR; TCRdb's table is partial and in-frame only. Here the sample spans 740,000 or so clones, 73% being singletons. Study-level points and caveats: Clonotype sharing across a few donors was observed for 4% to 5.5% of naive CD4 clonotypes.

Of note for this clone: Its cognate antigen is unknown.

Germline V gives CDR1 GTSNPN, CDR2 SVGIG (reference sequence). V was pared by 5 bases and J by 1 base, with 11 bases between. The CDR3 extends over 13 amino acids. Sequencing used memory CD4+ T cells sorted from blood. Subset of the sample: CD45RA-negative fraction. This TCR was sampled from a woman aged 30 to 39 in good health. This chain links TRBV30 with TRBJ2-5; D may match TRBD1 or TRBD2 (6 bases each). As DNA, the CDR3 is TGTGCCTGGTCAAAGGGGGGCCAAGAGACCCAGTACTTC. It specifies CAWSKGGQETQYF.